This T cell receptor beta chain is from a study of shared clonotypes between healthy human individuals. Study at large: Per donor, CD8 memory used one plate, CD8 naive used two, CD4 memory used three and CD4 naive used three. Study-level points and caveats: Sampling was confined to blood; repertoires within tissues likely differ. Since donors were few, the genetic and exposure-history diversity represented was limited.

Data came from immunoSEQ multiplex PCR; TCRdb stores just in-frame clones and leaves some out. The sample lists some 500,000 clones, 90% to 96% occurring once. Trimming pared 2 bases from V and 1 base from J, leaving 11 bases between. CDR1 is SNHLY, CDR2 FYNNEI, per germline. The CDR3 length is 15 residues. Remarks on this clone: Antigen: not known.

Specimen: naive CD4+ T cells sorted from blood. Subset meaning: CD45RA+ positively selected. The J gene is TRBJ1-1, the V gene TRBV2; D remains unclear. The sequence was collected from a woman aged 25 to 39 in good health. This chain's CDR3 is CASSEMGGSNTEAFF. The CDR3 DNA follows: TGTGCCAGCAGTGAAATGGGAGGGTCGAACACTGAAGCTTTCTTT.